The 26 T cell receptor beta chains listed next were all sequenced from one sample in a study of shared clonotypes between healthy human individuals. The repertoire was sequenced with immunoSEQ multiplex PCR; TCRdb's copy has only in-frame clones and lacks some. This sample has about 460,000 clones; around 77% occur once, and the top ten carry approximately 12%. The sample consisted of PBMCs. These receptors came from a woman in her thirties or forties in good health. Some clones in this sample may be carry-over from other donors' samples.

The chain couples TRBV5-1 to TRBJ1-2; 8 nucleotides agree with TRBD1. The V gene's germline CDR1 is SGHRS and CDR2 YFSETQ. The CDR3 runs to 16 residues. V dropped 1 base and J dropped 8; count of bases not matched to a gene: 13. CDR3 coding DNA: TGCGCCAGCAGCTTGACTAACACCGGGACAGGTAGAGGCTACACCTTC. Its translation is CASSLTNTGTGRGYTF.

V is TRBV6-5 and J is TRBJ1-2; 9 nucleotides align to TRBD1. The germline gives CDR1 MNHEY, CDR2 SVGAGI. J gave up 3 bases and V 5 bases, and 7 bases lay outside the gene matches. The CDR3 is made up of 15 amino acids. The CDR3 nucleotides read TGTGCCAGCAGTAACCCGGGACAGGGCCACTATGGCTACACCTTC. Translated: CASSNPGQGHYGYTF.

The chain uses TRBV19 and TRBJ2-1, with D possibly matching TRBD2 (6 bases). Trimming cost V 3 bases and J 0 bases, with 12 bases left between them. There are 16 residues in the CDR3. Germline assignment: CDR1 LNHDA and CDR2 SQIVND (reference sequence). The CDR3, as DNA: TGTGCCAGTAGTATTTCAGCGGGCCACTCCTACAATGAGCAGTTCTTC. Translation: CASSISAGHSYNEQFF.

This clone was seen a single time. The CDR3 coding sequence is TGTGCCAGCAGCCCGGTGAGGGTAAGCACAGATACGCAGTATTTT. This encodes CASSPVRVSTDTQYF. The chain employs TRBV5-5 and TRBJ2-3; tentatively, D is TRBD2 (5 bases). V lost 4 bases and J lost 0, with 12 bases in between. This CDR3 contains 15 residues. Germline loops: CDR1 SGHKS, CDR2 YYEKEE (reference sequence).

The count of this clone is one. The chain employs TRBV25-1 and TRBJ1-5; no clear D. The CDR3 has 15 residues. V was pared by 1 base and J by 1 base, with 8 bases between. CDR1 MGHDK and CDR2 SYGVNS come from the germline V gene. CDR3 protein: CASSEFKESNQPQHF. In nucleotides, the CDR3 is TGTGCCAGCAGTGAATTCAAGGAAAGCAATCAGCCCCAGCATTTT.

The V gene is TRBV10-2, the J gene TRBJ2-7; TRBD1 aligns across 10 bases. V shed 8 bases, J shed 4 bases, and the junction held 8 bases outside the gene matches. Germline V gene sequence: CDR1 WSHSY, CDR2 SAAADI. CDR3 size: 14 residues. CDR3 residues: CASLRDRGAYEQYF. The CDR3 coding sequence is TGCGCCAGCCTCCGGGACAGGGGTGCATACGAGCAGTACTTC.

The chain recombines TRBV4-1 with TRBJ1-3; D remains ambiguous. Trimming cost V 1 base and J 2 bases, with 0 bases left between them. Germline V gives CDR1 MGHRA, CDR2 YSYEKL. The CDR3 extends over 12 amino acids. CDR3 sequence reads: CASSQAGNTIYF. CDR3 sequence (DNA): TGCGCCAGCAGCCAAGCTGGAAACACCATATATTTT.

The chain employs TRBV7-2 and TRBJ2-3, with 8 positions matching TRBD2. In germline, CDR1 is SGHTA, CDR2 FQGNSA. The CDR3 runs 16 residues. Unmatched junction bases numbered 3, after V lost 1 base and J lost 0 bases. The CDR3 DNA sequence: TGTGCCAGCAGCTTAGATCCGGGAGGGAGCACAGATACGCAGTATTTT. Protein product: CASSLDPGGSTDTQYF. The variable domain in full, completed from reference TRBV7-2 and TRBJ2-3, reads GAGVSQSPSNKVTEKGKDVELRCDPISGHTALYWYRQSLGQGLEFLIYFQGNSAPDKSGLPSDRFSAERTGGSVSTLTIQRTQQEDSAVYLCASSLDPGGSTDTQYFGPGTRLTVL.

J is TRBJ1-4 and V is TRBV29-1, with D possibly being TRBD1 (6 bases). The CDR3 has 14 amino acids. CDR1 is SQVTM, CDR2 ANQGSEA, per germline. The V and J ends lost 3 bases and 3 bases respectively, with 11 bases between them. This CDR3 reads CSVDESGANEKLFF. CDR3 DNA: TGCAGCGTTGATGAGTCAGGGGCTAATGAAAAACTGTTTTTT.

The V call is TRBV5-5, the J call TRBJ2-7; TRBD2 might be the D (5 bases). CDR1 and CDR2 (germline): SGHKS, YYEKEE (reference sequence). This CDR3 is built from 14 residues. Trimming shortened V by 0 bases and J by 2 bases, and 9 bases separated the two germline ends. CDR3 residues: CASSLDGGPYEQYF. The CDR3 bases are TGTGCCAGCAGCTTGGACGGAGGTCCCTACGAGCAGTACTTC.

About this clone itself: The identical CDR3 is also encoded by other nucleotide sequences in the sample. This chain uses TRBV18 with TRBJ1-1; the D gene is possibly TRBD1 (5 bases). The CDR3 has 14 residues. Germline V gene lookup returns CDR1 KGHSH and CDR2 LQKENI. V gave up 3 bases and J gave up 0 bases, with 8 bases separating them. Here the CDR3 reads CASSPGGMNTEAFF. CDR3 coding DNA: TGTGCCAGCTCACCCGGGGGGATGAACACTGAAGCTTTCTTT. The whole variable domain, filled in from reference TRBV18 and TRBJ1-1, reads NAGVMQNPRHLVRRRGQEARLRCSPMKGHSHVYWYRQLPEEGLKFMVYLQKENIIDESGMPKERFSAEFPKEGPSILRIQQVVRGDSAAYFCASSPGGMNTEAFFGQGTRLTVV.

Of note for this clone: A read error may explain this, as a much larger clone is one base away. The chain employs TRBV11-2 and TRBJ2-7; D is uncertain. Germline CDR1 and CDR2: SGHAT and FQNNGV. V was pared by 5 bases and J by 7 bases, with 21 bases between. The CDR3 consists of 15 residues. Here the CDR3 reads CASSAIQGRVGEQYF. CDR3 DNA: TGTGCCAGCAGCGCGATTCAAGGTAGGGTAGGTGAGCAGTACTTC.

This clone occurred many times. The same CDR3 also results from other DNA sequences found in this sample. This chain connects TRBV5-1 to TRBJ1-4; D ambiguous. This CDR3 region has 15 residues. V lost 4 bases, J lost 8 bases, and 18 bases lay in between. Germline V gene sequence: CDR1 SGHRS, CDR2 YFSETQ. As DNA, the CDR3 is TGCGCCAGCAGCCCCCGGGCCGGGGTGAAAGAAAAACTGTTTTTT. Translated: CASSPRAGVKEKLFF.

The chain carries TRBV28 and TRBJ1-2, with TRBD1 identical over 7 bases. This CDR3 has 13 residues. CDR1 and CDR2 from the germline V gene are MDHEN and SYDVKM. J lost 9 bases, V lost 1 base, and 5 bases had no gene match. The CDR3 protein is CASSLSTGVRYTF. DNA of the CDR3: TGTGCCAGCAGTTTATCCACAGGGGTACGCTACACCTTC.

Regarding this clone: Possible read error: a much larger clone is one base away. Other DNA sequences in this specimen translate into the identical CDR3. This sequence joins TRBV27 and TRBJ2-7; 8 nucleotides line up with TRBD1. Germline V lookup: CDR1 MNHEY, CDR2 SMNVEV (reference sequence). The CDR3 has 17 residues. CDR3 sequence: CASSLGPPGGVSYEQYF. The CDR3 coding sequence is TGTGCCAGTAGTTTAGGTCCTCCAGGGGGCGTCAGTTACGAGCAGTACTTC.

This clone was seen a few times. The chain links TRBV7-3 to TRBJ1-1; D call uncertain. CDR1 and CDR2 from the germline V gene are SGHTA and FQGTGA. The length of the CDR3 is 14 residues. Trimming shortened V by 3 bases and J by 3 bases, and 11 bases separated the two germline ends. The CDR3: CASSLFQGDTEAFF. The CDR3 DNA reads TGTGCCAGCAGCTTGTTCCAAGGAGACACTGAAGCTTTCTTT.

As DNA, the CDR3 is TGTGCCAGCAGCCCGGGGACAGACCAAGAGACCCAGTACTTC. Its translation: CASSPGTDQETQYF. The chain couples TRBV5-4 to TRBJ2-5; 7 bases map to TRBD1. J lost 0 bases, V lost 4 bases, and 3 bases had no gene match. Germline CDR1 reads SGHNT; CDR2 reads YYREEE (reference sequence). The CDR3 has 14 amino acids.

The chain carries TRBV20-1 and TRBJ2-3; no clear D gene. The ends were cut back, 3 bases at V and 1 base at J, with 2 bases in the middle. The germline V gene encodes CDR1 DFQATT and CDR2 SNEGSKA (reference sequence). This CDR3 spans 11 amino acids. CDR3 in amino acids: CSARRTDTQYF. The CDR3 region has the DNA TGCAGTGCTAGGCGCACAGATACGCAGTATTTT.

This chain links TRBV30 with TRBJ1-4; D is ambiguous. Germline V gene lookup returns CDR1 GTSNPN and CDR2 SVGIG (reference sequence). The CDR3 sequence is 13 residues long. V was shortened by 4 bases and J by 6 bases, with 12 bases between the two germline ends. CDR3 amino acids: CAWTGGDHEKLFF. CDR3 DNA sequence: TGTGCCTGGACAGGCGGAGATCATGAAAAACTGTTTTTT.

The chain joins TRBV9 to TRBJ2-1; no definite D call. The CDR3 is 16 amino acids. Germline lookup yields CDR1 SGDLS and CDR2 YYNGEE. V lost 5 bases and J 0 bases, leaving 15 bases between the germline ends. The CDR3 coding sequence is TGTGCCAGCAGTCGCGGCGGTTTCAGCTCCTACAATGAGCAGTTCTTC. Its protein is CASSRGGFSSYNEQFF.

The V call is TRBV6-4, the J call TRBJ2-1, with D possibly matching TRBD2 (6 bases). V lost 6 bases, J lost 9 bases, and 12 bases lay in between. Looked up from germline, CDR1 is MRHNA and CDR2 is SNTAGT. The CDR3 loop spans 12 amino acids. The CDR3 loop is CASSLRDFEQFF. CDR3 sequence (DNA): TGTGCCAGCAGCCTTCGGGACTTTGAGCAGTTCTTC.

This clone was picked up a small number of times. The chain recombines TRBV14 with TRBJ2-2, with 10 bases fitting TRBD1. The CDR3 is made up of 17 amino acids. Germline V gives CDR1 SGHDN, CDR2 FVKESK. The ends lost 2 bases at V and 6 bases at J; junction bases unmatched: 9. The CDR3 is CASSQPGTGVVSGELFF. CDR3 in DNA: TGTGCCAGCAGCCAACCGGGGACAGGGGTTGTATCCGGGGAGCTGTTTTTT. Looking up the rest from reference TRBV14 and TRBJ2-2 gives the full variable domain: EAGVTQFPSHSVIEKGQTVTLRCDPISGHDNLYWYRRVMGKEIKFLLHFVKESKQDESGMPNNRFLAERTGGTYSTLKVQPAELEDSGVYFCASSQPGTGVVSGELFFGEGSRLTVL.

In this sample, this clone turned up once. The CDR3: CASSLQGGETQYF. CDR3 coding DNA: TGCGCCAGCAGCCTACAGGGAGGCGAGACCCAGTACTTC. The chain uses TRBV4-3 and TRBJ2-5, with D perhaps TRBD1 or TRBD2 (6 bases each). The germline V and J ends were trimmed by 4 bases and 5 bases, with 11 bases remaining between them. Germline values: CDR1 LGHNA, CDR2 YSLEER. This CDR3 region has 13 residues.

In the case of this clone: One end of the junction is discordant with germline, which a read error may explain. Distinct nucleotide sequences in the sample also encode this CDR3. The chain joins TRBV11-2 to TRBJ2-7; 8 nucleotides match TRBD1. There are 15 residues in the CDR3. Germline lookup yields CDR1 SGHAT and CDR2 FQNNGV. The CDR3 DNA reads as TGTGCCAGTAGCTTAGCTTTCCAGGGGGCCCGCGAGCAGTACTTC. Its protein product is CASSLAFQGAREQYF.

V and J are TRBV29-1 and TRBJ1-3, with 7 nucleotides matching TRBD1. With 0 bases clipped from V and 4 bases from J, the junction kept 6 bases outside the gene matches. From germline, CDR1 is SQVTM and CDR2 ANQGSEA. The CDR3 sequence is 15 residues long. As DNA, the CDR3 is TGCAGCGTTGAAGAGCCACAGGGGCTAGGAAACACCATATATTTT. Translation gives CSVEEPQGLGNTIYF.

The chain couples TRBV28 to TRBJ2-3; TRBD2 aligns across 9 bases. Germline CDR1 reads MDHEN; CDR2 reads SYDVKM. V shed 8 bases and J 5 bases; nucleotides not matched to a gene: 8. The CDR3 is made up of 14 amino acids. The CDR3 spells CASWAAGGVDTQYF. CDR3 bases: TGTGCCAGCTGGGCGGCGGGAGGGGTAGATACGCAGTATTTT.